These 28 T cell receptor beta chains were sequenced from one sample in a study of Ad26.COV2.S vaccination and SARS-CoV-2 variants. Profiled with immunoSEQ multiplex PCR; TCRdb holds only in-frame clones, not every one. The repertoire holds around 500,000 clones, roughly nine tenths seen once, with 1.5% to 2% in the top ten. The treatment is: 15 to 20 received Ad26.COV2.S at low or high dose, single or two shots; roughly five received placebo; per-sample allocation not given. Day 63 after the first injection of vaccine or placebo was the sampling time. The specimen was peripheral blood, collected in a trial of Ad26.COV2.S vaccine versus placebo. These receptor sequences come from a person between 18 and 65 years old who received the Ad26.COV2.S COVID-19 vaccine or a placebo.

V gene TRBV27 combines with J gene TRBJ2-7; 7 nucleotides match TRBD1. This CDR3 is 15 amino acids long. CDR1 is MNHEY, CDR2 SMNVEV, per germline (reference sequence). V lost 6 bases, J lost 3 bases, and 11 bases stayed unmatched. The DNA for the CDR3 is TGTGCCAGCAGCCTCGCACCGGGACAGAGCTACGAGCAGTACTTC. Amino acids: CASSLAPGQSYEQYF.

This clone has just a few counts. The chain recombines TRBV6-1 with TRBJ2-5; maybe TRBD1 (6 bases). V was trimmed by 0 bases and J by 4 bases, leaving 12 bases between them. This CDR3 has 15 residues. Germline lookup yields CDR1 MNHNS and CDR2 SASEGT. For the CDR3, the DNA is TGTGCCAGCAGTGAAGCGGAAACAGGGACAGAGACCCAGTACTTC. It yields the protein CASSEAETGTETQYF.

Here the CDR3 reads CASSQVRHEQYF. The CDR3 DNA is TGTGCCAGCAGCCAAGTCCGGCACGAGCAGTACTTC. This chain connects TRBV16 to TRBJ2-7, with D hard to call. The CDR3 has 12 amino acids. The germline CDR1 and CDR2 sequences are KGHSY and FQNENV. Deletions cut 2 bases from V and 5 bases from J, with 7 bases between.

The chain employs TRBV9 and TRBJ2-2; 7 bases map to TRBD2. This CDR3 spans 16 amino acids. V dropped 3 bases and J dropped 7; count of bases not matched to a gene: 12. Germline V gene lookup returns CDR1 SGDLS and CDR2 YYNGEE. Written as DNA, the CDR3 is TGTGCCAGCAGCGCCCTAGCGGAGTCCTACGGCGGGGAGCTGTTTTTT. Amino acids: CASSALAESYGGELFF.

The J gene is TRBJ1-3, the V gene TRBV19, with D maybe TRBD1 (5 bases). Germline V CDR1 and CDR2: LNHDA, SQIVND (reference sequence). The ends were cut back, 5 bases at V and 3 bases at J, with 17 bases in the middle. The CDR3 has 16 residues. The CDR3 sequence: CASSYAGTSVGNTIYF. CDR3 coding DNA: TGTGCCAGTAGTTATGCCGGGACTTCGGTTGGAAACACCATATATTTT.

The rearrangement uses TRBV19 and TRBJ1-5, with 10 bases identical to TRBD1. Germline-derived CDR1 and CDR2 are LNHDA and SQIVND (reference sequence). The CDR3 sequence is 15 residues long. The ends lost 6 bases at V and 4 bases at J; junction bases unmatched: 6. The CDR3: CASSPGDRGNQPQHF. The DNA of the CDR3 is TGTGCCAGTAGCCCCGGGGACAGGGGTAATCAGCCCCAGCATTTT.

The chain joins TRBV7-2 to TRBJ2-7, with D perhaps matching TRBD1 (5 bases). The CDR3 length is 15 residues. CDR1 and CDR2 (germline): SGHTA, FQGNSA. Trimming took off 0 bases at V and 6 bases at J, with 15 bases between the two ends. The CDR3, as DNA: TGTGCCAGCAGCTTAGCGGCAGGGCCCTCGACCGAGCAGTACTTC. It encodes CASSLAAGPSTEQYF. The variable domain in full, with the rest retrieved from reference TRBV7-2 and TRBJ2-7, is GAGVSQSPSNKVTEKGKDVELRCDPISGHTALYWYRQSLGQGLEFLIYFQGNSAPDKSGLPSDRFSAERTGGSVSTLTIQRTQQEDSAVYLCASSLAAGPSTEQYFGPGTRLTVT.

This clone was seen a few times. This chain joins TRBV18 and TRBJ1-1, with D possibly being TRBD1 (6 bases). Trimming left V 3 bases short and J 5 bases short, with 13 bases between. The CDR3 extends over 14 amino acids. CDR1 KGHSH and CDR2 LQKENI come from the germline V gene. The CDR3: CASSPVQGRTEAFF. The CDR3 coding sequence is TGTGCCAGCTCACCGGTGCAGGGGCGGACTGAAGCTTTCTTT.

The table lists this clone with a few counts. The gene calls are TRBV30 and TRBJ1-5; the D is unclear. There are 12 residues in the CDR3. V lost 3 bases, J lost 4 bases, and 7 bases lay in between. The germline V gene encodes CDR1 GTSNPN and CDR2 SVGIG (reference sequence). The CDR3 bases are TGTGCCTGGAGCCGGATTAATCAGCCCCAGCATTTT. Its protein is CAWSRINQPQHF.

The chain has TRBV5-5 and TRBJ1-5; perhaps TRBD1 as D (5 bases). The V end lost 1 base, the J end lost 5 bases, and 22 bases lay between the germline ends. CDR1 SGHKS and CDR2 YYEKEE come from the germline V gene (reference sequence). The CDR3 covers 18 residues. CDR3 protein: CASSLFVSSGQGDQPQHF. The CDR3 DNA sequence: TGTGCCAGCAGCTTGTTTGTCTCGTCAGGGCAGGGTGATCAGCCCCAGCATTTT.

The chain employs TRBV25-1 and TRBJ2-3; D perhaps matches TRBD2 (6 bases). The length of the CDR3 is 12 residues. Trimming removed 8 bases at V and 6 bases at J, with 12 bases between. CDR1 and CDR2 (germline): MGHDK, SYGVNS. The CDR3 reads CASSWGVDTQYF. The DNA of the CDR3 is TGTGCCAGCTCGTGGGGGGTGGATACGCAGTATTTT. Combining the CDR3 with reference TRBV25-1 and TRBJ2-3 gives the whole variable domain EADIYQTPRYLVIGTGKKITLECSQTMGHDKMYWYQQDPGMELHLIHYSYGVNSTEKGDLSSESTVSRIRTEHFPLTLESARPSHTSQYLCASSWGVDTQYFGPGTRLTVL.

The rearrangement links TRBV3-1 (or the pseudogene TRBV3-2) to TRBJ2-7, with 9 bases fitting TRBD1. The CDR3 loop spans 15 amino acids. Germline loops: CDR1 LGHDT, CDR2 YNNKEL (reference sequence). V shed 4 bases and J 2 bases; nucleotides not matched to a gene: 6. CDR3 nucleotides: TGTGCCAGCAGCCCCGGGACAGGGAACGCCTACGAGCAGTACTTC. Amino acids: CASSPGTGNAYEQYF.

The gene calls are TRBV11-2 and TRBJ2-5; 12 bases map to TRBD2. V lost 5 bases, J lost 4 bases, and 8 bases stayed unmatched. The CDR3 is 16 residues long. Germline CDR1 reads SGHAT; CDR2 reads FQNNGV. In DNA form, the CDR3 reads TGTGCCAGCAGCCCACAACTAGCGGGAGGCCCAGAGACCCAGTACTTC. Translation gives CASSPQLAGGPETQYF.

This chain connects TRBV2 to TRBJ2-1; no firm D call. The length of the CDR3 is 13 residues. Between the trimmed V and J ends, which lost 6 bases and 6 bases, there was a span of 12 bases. The germline V gene encodes CDR1 SNHLY and CDR2 FYNNEI. The CDR3 region is CASSANSGNEQFF. The CDR3 coding sequence is TGTGCCAGCAGCGCCAATAGTGGCAATGAGCAGTTCTTC.

The V call is TRBV6-1, the J call TRBJ2-5; D is uncertain. The CDR3 covers 12 residues. Germline assignment: CDR1 MNHNS and CDR2 SASEGT. V shed 5 bases and J shed 1 base, with 5 bases lying between them. The CDR3 coding sequence is TGTGCCAGCAGTTCAAGCCAAGAGACCCAGTACTTC. Translated, it gives CASSSSQETQYF.

This clone was seen only once. Other DNA sequences in the sample encode the same CDR3. This chain uses TRBV30 with TRBJ1-1; tentatively, D is TRBD1 (6 bases). CDR1 GTSNPN and CDR2 SVGIG come from the germline V gene (reference sequence). This CDR3 has 12 amino acids. V was clipped by 3 bases and J by 3 bases, with 8 bases between them. In nucleotides, the CDR3 is TGTGCCTGGAGACAGGGATACACTGAAGCTTTCTTT. It specifies CAWRQGYTEAFF.

The chain combines TRBV7-9 with TRBJ1-4; D gene unclear. Per germline, CDR1 SEHNR and CDR2 FQNEAQ (reference sequence). V lost 5 bases and J lost 4, with 20 bases in between. This CDR3 region has 17 residues. The CDR3: CASSPRIAGGHNEKLFF. CDR3 in DNA: TGTGCCAGCAGCCCACGGATCGCCGGAGGGCATAATGAAAAACTGTTTTTT.

The rearrangement joins TRBV10-3 to TRBJ1-1; possibly TRBD1 for D (6 bases). V lost 1 base, J lost 4 bases, and 16 bases lay in between. This CDR3 spans 16 amino acids. CDR1 is ENHRY, CDR2 SYGVKD, per germline. The CDR3 nucleotides are TGTGCCATCAGTGAGTACTCCGGGACACAGGGCACTGAAGCTTTCTTT. Translating gives CAISEYSGTQGTEAFF.

The J gene is TRBJ2-1, the V gene TRBV7-6, with TRBD1 matching 9 bases. V lost 1 base, J lost 7 bases, and 2 bases stayed unmatched. The CDR3 runs 14 residues. Per germline, CDR1 SGHVS and CDR2 FNYEAQ. The CDR3 DNA reads as TGTGCCAGCAGCTTAGGGGACAGGGCAAATGAGCAGTTCTTC. As protein: CASSLGDRANEQFF.

The chain is built from TRBV3-1 (or the pseudogene TRBV3-2) and TRBJ2-3; D is unresolved. The CDR3 length is 14 residues. Looked up from germline, CDR1 is LGHDT and CDR2 is YNNKEL (reference sequence). Trimming cost V 1 base and J 4 bases, with 9 bases left between them. The CDR3 spells CASSQAERADTQYF. CDR3 DNA: TGTGCCAGCAGCCAAGCAGAGAGAGCAGATACGCAGTATTTT.

The chain has TRBV2 and TRBJ2-7; 7 positions match TRBD2. The CDR3 consists of 13 residues. Germline lookup yields CDR1 SNHLY and CDR2 FYNNEI. The V and J ends lost 3 bases and 1 base, in that order; junction bases with no gene match: 0. The CDR3 loop reads CASSDGRSYEQYF. As DNA, the CDR3 is TGTGCCAGCAGTGACGGGAGGTCCTACGAGCAGTACTTC.

The sample holds a few counts of this clone. This chain connects TRBV15 to TRBJ2-1; D is ambiguous. V was pared by 0 bases and J by 4 bases, with 13 bases between. Germline V gene sequence: CDR1 LNHNV, CDR2 YYDKDF (reference sequence). The CDR3 covers 16 residues. This chain's CDR3 is CATSRDGGVGYNEQFF. CDR3 nucleotides: TGTGCCACCAGCAGAGATGGCGGAGTTGGTTACAATGAGCAGTTCTTC.

The chain has TRBV12-3 or TRBV12-4 and TRBJ1-6, with D unclear. Trimming cost V 9 bases and J 8 bases, with 14 bases left between them. This CDR3 comprises 13 residues. The DNA of the CDR3 is TGTGCCAGTCTGTTGGACGGTTATTCACCCCTCCACTTT. This gives the protein CASLLDGYSPLHF.

This clone has more than one count but fewer than ten. This chain links TRBV3-1 (or the pseudogene TRBV3-2) with TRBJ1-2; the match to TRBD1 covers 7 bases. The CDR3 consists of 12 residues. Germline CDR1 and CDR2: LGHDT and YNNKEL (reference sequence). Trimming cost V 7 bases and J 7 bases; bases outside gene matches: 6. CDR3 DNA: TGTGCCAGCACCGAAACAGGGGCTGGCTACACCTTC. Translating gives CASTETGAGYTF.

This clone appeared a single time. V usage is TRBV4-1 and J usage is TRBJ2-1, with a weak D call TRBD2 (6 bases). The CDR3 length is 17 residues. Germline V gene data show CDR1 as MGHRA and CDR2 as YSYEKL. V lost 2 bases and J lost 3, with 17 bases in between. This CDR3 reads CASSQLHSGAIYNEQFF. The DNA for the CDR3 is TGCGCCAGCAGCCAACTCCATAGCGGAGCGATCTACAATGAGCAGTTCTTC.

This rearrangement joins TRBV2 to TRBJ1-4; 9 positions match TRBD1. Germline trimming cut 8 bases from V and 6 bases from J; bases unmatched to any gene: 7. CDR3 length: 14 amino acids. Germline assignment: CDR1 SNHLY and CDR2 FYNNEI. As DNA, the CDR3 is TGTGCCAGCGGCAGACAGGGGGGGTATGAAAAACTGTTTTTT. Translated, it gives CASGRQGGYEKLFF.

The chain uses TRBV10-3 and TRBJ2-7; 8 bases map to TRBD2. The CDR3 consists of 13 residues. V shed 8 bases, J shed 4 bases, and the junction held 7 bases outside the gene matches. Germline loops: CDR1 ENHRY, CDR2 SYGVKD. The CDR3 sequence: CAIAERERYEQYF. CDR3 in DNA: TGTGCCATCGCTGAGCGGGAGCGGTACGAGCAGTACTTC.

The chain uses TRBV28 and TRBJ2-5; the match to TRBD1 covers 9 bases. Germline V gene lookup returns CDR1 MDHEN and CDR2 SYDVKM. J gave up 7 bases and V 5 bases, and 11 bases lay outside the gene matches. The CDR3 is 15 residues long. CDR3 residues: CASSKSGTGIGTQYF. The CDR3 DNA is TGTGCCAGCAGTAAATCCGGGACAGGGATCGGGACCCAGTACTTC.